These T cell receptor beta chains were read from a single sample in a study of T cell changes during pregnancy in multiple sclerosis. Repertoires were generated with immunoSEQ multiplex PCR, while TCRdb's copy carries only in-frame clones and drops some. Here the sample spans approximately 58,000 clones, roughly 92% being singletons. Sample: peripheral blood, taken in the second trimester of pregnancy. Receptor source: a female donor with multiple sclerosis, enrolled in a pregnancy study. The CDR3 runs from the conserved cysteine through the conserved F or W. The D gene is left open where the match is weak. Rows give clone size only sometimes, using once, few, many, or a class for an expanded clone.

clone_size: once
j_call: TRBJ1-3
d_call: TRBD1
v_call: TRBV14
cdr3_nt: TGTGCCAGCAGCCGCCAGACAGGGAACTCTGGAAACACCATATATTTT
cdr3_aa: CASSRQTGNSGNTIYF

clone_size: .
j_call: TRBJ2-3
d_call: TRBD1
v_call: TRBV9
cdr3_nt: TGTGCCAGCAGCGTAGGAGGGACAGGGGATAATACGCAGTATTTT
cdr3_aa: CASSVGGTGDNTQYF

clone_size: .
j_call: TRBJ2-7
d_call: .
v_call: TRBV28
cdr3_nt: TGTGCCAGCACCTCAGGGTTAGGGGTTCTCGAGCAGTACTTC
cdr3_aa: CASTSGLGVLEQYF

clone_size: .
j_call: TRBJ2-3
d_call: .
v_call: TRBV13
cdr3_nt: TGTGCCAGCAGCTTTTTTAGCGGCCTCCGCACAGATACGCAGTATTTT
cdr3_aa: CASSFFSGLRTDTQYF

clone_size: .
j_call: TRBJ2-7
d_call: .
v_call: TRBV11-2
cdr3_nt: TGTGCCAGCAGCTTAGATCCGGCGGCGATCCTCGAGCAGTACTTC
cdr3_aa: CASSLDPAAILEQYF

clone_size: .
j_call: TRBJ2-6
d_call: .
v_call: TRBV7-9
cdr3_nt: TGTGCCAGCAGCTTAGTGGCAGGGGCTGGGGCCAACGTCCTGACTTTC
cdr3_aa: CASSLVAGAGANVLTF

clone_size: .
j_call: TRBJ1-2
d_call: .
v_call: TRBV2
cdr3_nt: TGTGCCAGCAGTGTAGTCGGCGGCAGCCCTAGCTATGGCTACACCTTC
cdr3_aa: CASSVVGGSPSYGYTF

clone_size: .
j_call: TRBJ2-7
d_call: TRBD2
v_call: TRBV19
cdr3_nt: TGTGCCAGCCGGCAGCGGGGCGATACCTACGAGCAGTACTTC
cdr3_aa: CASRQRGDTYEQYF

clone_size: .
j_call: TRBJ2-5
d_call: TRBD1
v_call: TRBV14
cdr3_nt: TGTGCCAGCAGCCAAGATTACAGGGGGCCCGAAGAGACCCAGTACTTC
cdr3_aa: CASSQDYRGPEETQYF

clone_size: .
j_call: TRBJ2-2
d_call: .
v_call: TRBV29-1
cdr3_nt: TGCAGCGTTGAGCTAGCGATCGGGGAGCTGTTTTTT
cdr3_aa: CSVELAIGELFF

clone_size: once
j_call: TRBJ2-5
d_call: .
v_call: TRBV7-9
cdr3_nt: TGTGCCAGCAGCCCCACAGCGGGAGAGACCCAGTACTTC
cdr3_aa: CASSPTAGETQYF

clone_size: .
j_call: TRBJ2-3
d_call: TRBD1
v_call: TRBV27
cdr3_nt: TGTGCCAGCACTTCAGGGGGTTCGAGCACAGATACGCAGTATTTT
cdr3_aa: CASTSGGSSTDTQYF

clone_size: .
j_call: TRBJ2-1
d_call: TRBD2
v_call: TRBV7-9
cdr3_nt: TGTGCCAGCAGCCCCAGGGGGACTAGCGGGAACAATGAGCAGTTCTTC
cdr3_aa: CASSPRGTSGNNEQFF

clone_size: .
j_call: TRBJ1-2
d_call: .
v_call: TRBV19
cdr3_nt: TGTGCCACCTACGCGGGTTACTATGGCTACACCTTC
cdr3_aa: CATYAGYYGYTF

clone_size: .
j_call: TRBJ2-7
d_call: .
v_call: TRBV27
cdr3_nt: TGTGCCAGCGCGGAAAGCGACGAGCAGTACTTC
cdr3_aa: CASAESDEQYF

clone_size: .
j_call: TRBJ2-5
d_call: TRBD2
v_call: TRBV5-1
cdr3_nt: TGCGCCAGCAGCTCGGGTCTAGCGGGAGGGCCATGGGAGACCCAGTACTTC
cdr3_aa: CASSSGLAGGPWETQYF

clone_size: .
j_call: TRBJ2-4
d_call: .
v_call: TRBV4-1
cdr3_nt: TGCGCCAGCAGCCAAACTGACAGGCCTAAAAACATTCAGTACTTC
cdr3_aa: CASSQTDRPKNIQYF

clone_size: .
j_call: TRBJ2-7
d_call: TRBD2
v_call: TRBV28
cdr3_nt: TGTGCCAGCACCCCCTACACCCCTTTCGGGAGGGCAAATCCCCAGTACTTC
cdr3_aa: CASTPYTPFGRANPQYF

clone_size: .
j_call: TRBJ1-1
d_call: TRBD1
v_call: TRBV28
cdr3_nt: TGTGCCAGCAGTTCAGGGGGCCCGAACACTGAAGCTTTCTTT
cdr3_aa: CASSSGGPNTEAFF

clone_size: .
j_call: TRBJ2-5
d_call: TRBD2
v_call: TRBV18
cdr3_nt: TGTGCCAGCTCACCACCACTAGCGAGGGAAGAGACCCAGTACTTC
cdr3_aa: CASSPPLAREETQYF

clone_size: .
j_call: TRBJ1-2
d_call: TRBD1
v_call: TRBV7-9
cdr3_nt: TGTGCCAGCAGCTTAGCCCTGACAGGACAGGGAAGGATCTATGGCTACACCTTC
cdr3_aa: CASSLALTGQGRIYGYTF

clone_size: .
j_call: TRBJ1-5
d_call: .
v_call: TRBV27
cdr3_nt: TGTGCCAGCAGTTTAGGAGGCTTTAATCAGCCCCAGCATTTT
cdr3_aa: CASSLGGFNQPQHF

clone_size: .
j_call: TRBJ1-2
d_call: .
v_call: TRBV6-4
cdr3_nt: TGTGCCAGCAGTGACTCGAAACAGGGCGCGAGGGGCTACACCTTC
cdr3_aa: CASSDSKQGARGYTF

clone_size: .
j_call: TRBJ2-3
d_call: TRBD2
v_call: TRBV5-1
cdr3_nt: TGCGCCAGCAGCTCAATAGCGGGAGGGCCGGTAGATACGCAGTATTTT
cdr3_aa: CASSSIAGGPVDTQYF

clone_size: .
j_call: TRBJ2-7
d_call: TRBD2
v_call: TRBV27
cdr3_nt: TGTGCCAGAGGGGAGGGGTTTAGCCCAACATACGAGCAGTACTTC
cdr3_aa: CARGEGFSPTYEQYF

clone_size: .
j_call: TRBJ1-4
d_call: .
v_call: TRBV30
cdr3_nt: TGTGCCTGGAGTGTACAGGGTCATGAAAAACTGTTTTTT
cdr3_aa: CAWSVQGHEKLFF

clone_size: once
j_call: TRBJ1-5
d_call: TRBD1
v_call: TRBV7-3
cdr3_nt: TGTGCCAGCAGCTTAGACAGGGATCAGCCCCAGCATTTT
cdr3_aa: CASSLDRDQPQHF

clone_size: .
j_call: TRBJ1-5
d_call: TRBD1
v_call: TRBV6-5
cdr3_nt: TGTGCCAGCAGCGCCGCGGCAGGGGGCCGTCAGCCCCAGCATTTT
cdr3_aa: CASSAAAGGRQPQHF

clone_size: .
j_call: TRBJ1-1
d_call: .
v_call: TRBV10-3
cdr3_nt: TGTGCCATCACCGTCAGTTTGGACACTGAAGCTTTCTTT
cdr3_aa: CAITVSLDTEAFF

clone_size: .
j_call: TRBJ2-5
d_call: TRBD2
v_call: TRBV5-4
cdr3_nt: TGTGCCAGCAGCTACCGTAGCGGGAGGGCCCTAGAGACCCAGTACTTC
cdr3_aa: CASSYRSGRALETQYF

clone_size: .
j_call: TRBJ2-7
d_call: .
v_call: TRBV30
cdr3_nt: TGTGCCTGGAGTGGTACGGGTCTCGAGCAGTACTTC
cdr3_aa: CAWSGTGLEQYF

clone_size: .
j_call: TRBJ2-2
d_call: .
v_call: TRBV6-1
cdr3_nt: TGTGCCAGCAGTGAAGGACAACTCAACACCGGGGAGCTGTTTTTT
cdr3_aa: CASSEGQLNTGELFF

clone_size: .
j_call: TRBJ2-5
d_call: TRBD1
v_call: TRBV5-1
cdr3_nt: TGCGCCAGCAGCCAAGGACAGGGTCGGGAGACCCAGTACTTC
cdr3_aa: CASSQGQGRETQYF

clone_size: .
j_call: TRBJ2-5
d_call: .
v_call: TRBV5-1
cdr3_nt: TGCGCCAGCAGCTTGTCGGACAATCCCTTAGAGACCCAGTACTTC
cdr3_aa: CASSLSDNPLETQYF

clone_size: .
j_call: TRBJ1-3
d_call: .
v_call: TRBV7-2
cdr3_nt: TGTGCCAGCAGCCCTACAGGGTTCTCTGGAAACACCATATATTTT
cdr3_aa: CASSPTGFSGNTIYF

clone_size: once
j_call: TRBJ2-7
d_call: TRBD1
v_call: TRBV6-5
cdr3_nt: TGTGCCAGCAGTAAGGACAGGGGCTACGAGCAGTACTTC
cdr3_aa: CASSKDRGYEQYF

clone_size: .
j_call: TRBJ2-2
d_call: .
v_call: TRBV9
cdr3_nt: TGTGCCAGCAGCTTATACAGCTTGAACACCGGGGAGCTGTTTTTT
cdr3_aa: CASSLYSLNTGELFF

clone_size: once
j_call: TRBJ1-2
d_call: TRBD1
v_call: TRBV7-9
cdr3_nt: TGTGCCAGCAGCCAAAGCAGGGGGCGGAACTATGGCTACACCTTC
cdr3_aa: CASSQSRGRNYGYTF